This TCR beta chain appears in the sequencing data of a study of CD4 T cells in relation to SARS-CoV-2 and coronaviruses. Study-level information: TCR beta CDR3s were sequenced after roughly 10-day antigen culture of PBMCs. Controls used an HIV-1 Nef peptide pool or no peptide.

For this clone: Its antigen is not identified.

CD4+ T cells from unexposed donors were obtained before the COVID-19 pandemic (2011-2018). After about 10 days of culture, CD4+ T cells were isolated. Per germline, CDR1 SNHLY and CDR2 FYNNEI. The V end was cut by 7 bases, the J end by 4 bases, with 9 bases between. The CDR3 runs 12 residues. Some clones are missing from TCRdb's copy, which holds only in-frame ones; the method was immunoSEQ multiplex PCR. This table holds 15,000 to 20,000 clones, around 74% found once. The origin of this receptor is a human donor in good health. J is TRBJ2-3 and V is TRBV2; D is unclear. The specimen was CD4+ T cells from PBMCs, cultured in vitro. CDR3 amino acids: CASTLGADTQYF. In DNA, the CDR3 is TGTGCCAGCACCCTCGGAGCAGATACGCAGTATTTT.